This T cell receptor beta chain was obtained from a study of T cell responses to AZD1222 COVID-19 vaccine. General observations from the study: Nearly half of unique spike-specific TCRs reportedly avoided B.1.351 and B.1.1.7 mutated regions. Possibly, clonal diversity was underestimated; donors were largely white British and included more females. Repertoire sampling was restricted to post-peak T cell response timepoints.

Sequencing used immunoSEQ multiplex PCR; TCRdb keeps in-frame clones, though not all of them. Of more than 55,000 clones in the sample, more than 60% were seen once. There are a few counts of this clone. Its antigen is not identified. The sample consisted of peripheral blood, taken 28 days after the second AZD1222 dose. The receptor was derived from an adult who received the AZD1222 COVID-19 vaccine.

The CDR3 spells CASSSPHVASSYEQYF. The CDR3 DNA sequence: TGTGCCAGCAGTTCTCCTCACGTGGCGAGCTCCTACGAGCAGTACTTC. This rearrangement joins TRBV6-5 to TRBJ2-7; D unclear. The CDR3 has 16 amino acids. V was shortened by 4 bases and J by 0 bases, with 16 bases between the two germline ends. CDR1 is MNHEY, CDR2 SVGAGI, per germline.